These 14 T cell receptor beta chains share one sample of origin, sequenced in a study of shared clonotypes between healthy human individuals. Selected positively for CCR7 and CD45RO-negative, naive CD8 cells excluded terminally differentiated effector memory CD45RA+ cells. Libraries were prepared by immunoSEQ multiplex PCR; TCRdb keeps only in-frame clonotypes and omits some of them. Among approximately 2,200,000 clones listed, approximately 94% were seen once. The sample comprised naive CD8+ T cells from PBMCs. All receptors come from a man aged 18 to 29 in good health. Some clones in this sample may be carry-over from other donors' samples.

Regarding this clone: This specimen includes other DNA sequences encoding the same CDR3. The chain employs TRBV6-5 and TRBJ2-1; 8 bases line up with TRBD2. V was clipped by 0 bases and J by 6 bases; unmatched bases: 1. The CDR3 covers 14 residues. Per the germline V gene, CDR1 is MNHEY and CDR2 is SVGAGI. The DNA for the CDR3 is TGTGCCAGCAGTTACTCTCGGGGGGGCAATGAGCAGTTCTTC. Protein sequence: CASSYSRGGNEQFF.

V usage is TRBV7-3 and J usage is TRBJ2-1; 9 bases align to TRBD2. Germline V CDR1 and CDR2: SGHTA, FQGTGA. The J segment lost 5 bases and the V segment lost 2 bases, leaving 7 bases of the junction unmatched. CDR3 size: 16 residues. The CDR3 spells CASSLGTSSVHNEQFF. Here the CDR3 DNA reads TGTGCCAGCAGCTTAGGGACTAGCAGCGTTCACAATGAGCAGTTCTTC. The full variable domain, in which reference TRBV7-3 and TRBJ2-1 provide the parts outside the CDR3, is GAGVSQTPSNKVTEKGKYVELRCDPISGHTALYWYRQSLGQGPEFLIYFQGTGAADDSGLPNDRFFAVRPEGSVSTLKIQRTERGDSAVYLCASSLGTSSVHNEQFFGPGTRLTVL.

The chain employs TRBV9 and TRBJ2-7, with 7 positions matching TRBD2. Germline-derived CDR1 and CDR2 are SGDLS and YYNGEE. This CDR3 region has 15 residues. V lost 0 bases, J lost 5 bases, and 8 bases stayed unmatched. The DNA of the CDR3 is TGTGCCAGCAGCGTAGGGAGTGCTAGCGGCCACGAGCAGTACTTC. Protein sequence: CASSVGSASGHEQYF.

J is TRBJ1-1 and V is TRBV5-6; tentatively, D is TRBD1 (5 bases). The CDR3 length is 14 residues. V shed 3 bases and J shed 1 base, with 10 bases lying between them. Germline V gene sequence: CDR1 SGHDT, CDR2 YYEEEE. DNA of the CDR3: TGTGCCAGCAGCTGGGGACCCCAGAACACTGAAGCTTTCTTT. This codes for CASSWGPQNTEAFF.

The sample holds one count of this clone. V gene TRBV7-9 combines with J gene TRBJ1-4; D is undetermined. V was pared by 3 bases and J by 3 bases, with 14 bases between. This CDR3 contains 16 residues. Germline CDR1 and CDR2: SEHNR and FQNEAQ (reference sequence). CDR3 sequence: CASSFTRLPANEKLFF. For the CDR3, the DNA is TGTGCCAGCAGCTTTACCAGGCTCCCAGCTAATGAAAAACTGTTTTTT.

V is TRBV28 and J is TRBJ1-5; no firm D call. The CDR3 spans 14 residues. Germline CDR1 is MDHEN and CDR2 is SYDVKM. Trimming removed 6 bases from V and 0 bases from J, with 9 bases in between. CDR3 coding DNA: TGTGCCAGCAGCTCCTTGTTTAGCAATCAGCCCCAGCATTTT. Protein sequence: CASSSLFSNQPQHF.

This chain uses TRBV29-1 with TRBJ2-7, with no clear D. The CDR3 covers 15 residues. The V end was cut by 4 bases, the J end by 4 bases, with 20 bases between. Germline CDR1 and CDR2: SQVTM and ANQGSEA. The CDR3 is CSVVAVGTGAYEQYF. The DNA of the CDR3 is TGCAGCGTTGTAGCTGTCGGCACCGGAGCGTACGAGCAGTACTTC.

The J gene is TRBJ1-2, the V gene TRBV9; tentatively, D is TRBD1 (5 bases). Germline CDR1 is SGDLS and CDR2 is YYNGEE. With 4 bases removed from V and 3 bases from J, the gap between germline ends came to 16 bases. The CDR3 totals 15 residues. The CDR3 loop is CASSRERGNHYGYTF. CDR3 DNA sequence: TGTGCCAGCAGCCGGGAGAGGGGCAACCACTATGGCTACACCTTC.

This sequence joins TRBV19 and TRBJ2-1; D remains unclear. In germline, CDR1 is LNHDA, CDR2 SQIVND (reference sequence). The CDR3 is made up of 15 amino acids. Trimming took off 1 base at V and 2 bases at J, with 9 bases between the two ends. CDR3 in DNA: TGTGCCAGTAGTATAGCGCCCACCCCCTACAATGAGCAGTTCTTC. This gives the protein CASSIAPTPYNEQFF.

As for this clone: Other nucleotide sequences from this sample produce the same CDR3. The V and J genes are TRBV27 and TRBJ1-5; TRBD1 agrees at 8 bases. V trimming: 5 bases; J trimming: 2 bases; junction bases outside the gene matches: 2. The CDR3 totals 14 residues. Per the germline V gene, CDR1 is MNHEY and CDR2 is SMNVEV (reference sequence). The chain's CDR3 is CASSVQGGNQPQHF. The CDR3 bases are TGTGCCAGCAGTGTACAGGGGGGCAATCAGCCCCAGCATTTT.

The CDR3, as DNA: TGTGCCAGCAGCAACGGGAGACGGGGGAACACTGAAGCTTTCTTT. It translates to CASSNGRRGNTEAFF. V is TRBV9 and J is TRBJ1-1; D gene unclear. Germline CDR1 and CDR2: SGDLS and YYNGEE. CDR3 size: 15 residues. The ends were cut back, 4 bases at V and 1 base at J, with 14 bases in the middle.

The chain recombines TRBV29-1 with TRBJ2-7; unclear D gene. There are 14 residues in the CDR3. The germline CDR1 and CDR2 sequences are SQVTM and ANQGSEA. V was clipped by 1 base and J by 3 bases, with 13 bases between them. The CDR3 coding sequence is TGCAGCGTTGAAGTCGACTCCTGGAGCTACGAGCAGTACTTC. Translating it yields CSVEVDSWSYEQYF.

This clone came up once. V and J are TRBV27 and TRBJ2-3; D possibly corresponds to TRBD2 (5 bases). Germline CDR1 is MNHEY and CDR2 is SMNVEV (reference sequence). Between the trimmed V and J ends, which lost 5 bases and 0 bases, there was a span of 9 bases. The CDR3 runs 14 residues. CDR3 nucleotides: TGTGCCAGCAGTAGCGGTCCTAGCACAGATACGCAGTATTTT. It encodes CASSSGPSTDTQYF.

The chain combines TRBV19 with TRBJ2-7; possible D gene TRBD1, 5 bases. Germline V gene sequence: CDR1 LNHDA, CDR2 SQIVND (reference sequence). CDR3 length: 14 residues. The V end was cut by 3 bases, the J end by 2 bases, with 11 bases between. CDR3 amino acids: CASSMTVQAYEQYF. CDR3 sequence (DNA): TGTGCCAGTAGTATGACAGTGCAAGCCTACGAGCAGTACTTC.